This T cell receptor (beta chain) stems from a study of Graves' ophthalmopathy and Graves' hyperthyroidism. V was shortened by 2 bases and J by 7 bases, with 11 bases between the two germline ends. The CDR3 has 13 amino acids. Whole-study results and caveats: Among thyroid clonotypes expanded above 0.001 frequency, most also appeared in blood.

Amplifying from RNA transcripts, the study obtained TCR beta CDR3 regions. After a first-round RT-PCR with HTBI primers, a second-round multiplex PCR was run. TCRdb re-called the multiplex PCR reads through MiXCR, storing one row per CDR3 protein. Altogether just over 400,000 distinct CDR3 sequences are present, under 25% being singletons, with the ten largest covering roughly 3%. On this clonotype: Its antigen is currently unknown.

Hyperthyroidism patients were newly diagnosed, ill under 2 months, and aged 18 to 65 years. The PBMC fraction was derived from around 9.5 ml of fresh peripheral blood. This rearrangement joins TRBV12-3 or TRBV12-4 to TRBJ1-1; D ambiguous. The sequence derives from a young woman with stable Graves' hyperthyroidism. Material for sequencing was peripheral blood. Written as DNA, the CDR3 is TGTGCCAGCAGTTTAAGGCAACCCAATGAAGCTTTCTTT. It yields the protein CASSLRQPNEAFF.